The clone carrying this T cell receptor (beta chain) was recorded a few times. No antigen is known for it. The entirety of the isolated RNA underwent reverse transcription, so expressed TCRB transcripts were sequenced. Data came from immunoSEQ multiplex PCR; TCRdb stores just in-frame clones and leaves some out. Among about 700,000 clones listed, 10% to 15% were seen once. This specimen comes from a study of beta chain features in type 1 diabetes. Findings of the study overall: Moderate but significant shortening of TCRB CDR3s was recorded in all four CD4+ subsets from Type 1 diabetes patients.

CD4+ naive, central memory, regulatory and stem cell-like memory subsets were isolated by sorting on CD45RO/CCR7/CD25/CD127/CD95/CD27. The germline V gene encodes CDR1 SGDLS and CDR2 YYNGEE. CDR3 length: 14 amino acids. Losses at the gene ends were 4 bases for V and 7 bases for J; bases not matched to a gene: 8. The sequence came from a man aged 18 to 35 with type 1 diabetes. The material sequenced was naive CD4+ T cells from blood. The chain links TRBV9 to TRBJ2-7; 10 bases map to TRBD1. The CDR3 DNA reads TGTGCCAGCAGCCCGCGACAGGGGGCGAATGAGCAGTACTTC. Translation gives CASSPRQGANEQYF.